A selection of T cell receptor beta chains follows, all from one sample in a study of Siglec-9 on CD8 T cells in melanoma. Sequenced by immunoSEQ multiplex PCR; TCRdb stores in-frame clones only, minus some. The table lists approximately 39,000 clones, roughly 84% of them singletons. What was sequenced was Siglec-9- CD8+ T cells sorted from blood. Receptors originate from a human donor in good health. Both conserved end residues are part of each CDR3. The D gene is left open where the match is weak. Part of the rows lack a size; the others show once, few, many or a class for expanded clones.

d_call j_call v_call clone_size cdr3_nt cdr3_aa
- TRBJ2-1 TRBV7-9 - TGTGCCAGCAGCCCAACTACCGGGCCAGACGGCAATGAGCAGTTCTTC CASSPTTGPDGNEQFF
TRBD2 TRBJ2-7 TRBV4-1 - TGCGCCAGCAGCCAAGGTACTAGCGGGAGGGCCGTGTCCTACGAGCAGTACTTC CASSQGTSGRAVSYEQYF
TRBD2 TRBJ2-1 TRBV19 - TGTGCCAGTAGCCCTAATGGACTAGCGGGGCCCCCAGATGAGCAGTTCTTC CASSPNGLAGPPDEQFF
- TRBJ2-1 TRBV4-1 - TGCGCCAGCAGCCAAGGACTACTCTCCTACAATGAGCAGTTCTTC CASSQGLLSYNEQFF
TRBD2 TRBJ2-1 TRBV2 - TGTGCCAGCAGTGGGACTAGCGGGCCGATAATAAGCTCCTACAATGAGCAGTTCTTC CASSGTSGPIISSYNEQFF
- TRBJ2-3 TRBV4-1 - TGCGCCAGCAGCCAGGCTCCATCGGGGCCTAGGCCAGATACGCAGTATTTT CASSQAPSGPRPDTQYF
- TRBJ2-7 TRBV29-1 - TGCAGCGTTGGGCTAGAAGGCTACGAGCAGTACTTC CSVGLEGYEQYF
TRBD2 TRBJ2-7 TRBV27 - TGTGCCAGCAGTGACGGACTAGCGGGCGGACACTACGAGCAGTACTTC CASSDGLAGGHYEQYF
- TRBJ2-1 TRBV11-3 - TGTGCCAGCAGCTTAAACAGGAGCTACAATGAGCAGTTCTTC CASSLNRSYNEQFF
- TRBJ1-2 TRBV7-9 - TGTGCCAGCAGCCTCCGTATGGGCTACACCTTC CASSLRMGYTF
TRBD2 TRBJ2-7 TRBV28 once TGTGCCAGCAGTTTTAAGAGCGGGAGTGTCTCCTACGAGCAGTACTTC CASSFKSGSVSYEQYF
TRBD2 TRBJ2-7 TRBV6-1 - TGTGCCAGCAGCGCTAGCGGGAGCTCCTACGAGCAGTACTTC CASSASGSSYEQYF
TRBD1 TRBJ2-2 TRBV6-5 - TGTGCCAGCAGTCGGGACAGGGGCACCGGGGAGCTGTTTTTT CASSRDRGTGELFF
TRBD1 TRBJ1-4 TRBV2 - TGTGCCAGCAGTCGACCGGGACAGGAGAATGAAAAACTGTTTTTT CASSRPGQENEKLFF
TRBD1 TRBJ2-2 TRBV28 - TGTGCCAGCACTAGGACAGGGGGTATTTTTTCCGGGGAGCTGTTTTTT CASTRTGGIFSGELFF
- TRBJ2-3 TRBV27 - TGTGCCAGCAGCCCGACCAGTTACACAGATACGCAGTATTTT CASSPTSYTDTQYF
TRBD2 TRBJ2-3 TRBV7-9 - TGTGCCAGCAGCTTGTCTAGCGGGGGACGCACAGATACGCAGTATTTT CASSLSSGGRTDTQYF
- TRBJ2-1 TRBV18 - TGTGCCAGCTCCCAGGGGCGAAACAATGAGCAGTTCTTC CASSQGRNNEQFF
- TRBJ2-1 TRBV4-2 - TGTGCCAGCAGCCAAGAGAATGAGCAGTTCTTC CASSQENEQFF
TRBD2 TRBJ2-4 TRBV14 - TGTGCCAGCAGCCCGCTCGGGGGGGCTGCCAAAAACATTCAGTACTTC CASSPLGGAAKNIQYF
- TRBJ1-2 TRBV9 - TGTGCCAGCAGCGGGACCGCCGGCTACACCTTC CASSGTAGYTF
TRBD2 TRBJ2-5 TRBV4-2 - TGTGCCAGCAGCCCGCGGGGGGGCCAAGAGACCCAGTACTTC CASSPRGGQETQYF
- TRBJ2-7 TRBV7-9 - TGTGCCAGCAGCTTAAGGACCGGGGCCTACGAGCAGTACTTC CASSLRTGAYEQYF
TRBD2 TRBJ2-5 TRBV6-1 - TGTGCCAGCAGTGAGGCCGGGACTAGCGGAGAGACCCAGTACTTC CASSEAGTSGETQYF
- TRBJ2-7 TRBV27 once TGTGCCAGCAGTTCATTCTCGCAGGGCTACGAGCAGTACTTC CASSSFSQGYEQYF
- TRBJ1-1 TRBV27 - TGTGCCAGCTCCTTGCGGTCAGACCCGAACACTGAAGCTTTCTTT CASSLRSDPNTEAFF
- TRBJ2-3 TRBV7-6 - TGTGCCAGCAGCTTAACACAGGGATACACAGATACGCAGTATTTT CASSLTQGYTDTQYF
- TRBJ2-7 TRBV7-9 - TGTGCCAGCAGCCCCAAAGACAGCTACGAGCAGTACTTC CASSPKDSYEQYF
- TRBJ1-2 TRBV11-1 - TGTGCCAGCAGCTTACTCTCAGGGACTAACTATGGCTACACCTTC CASSLLSGTNYGYTF
- TRBJ1-1 TRBV6-1 medium-sized TGTGCCAGCACTCAATGGGTAATGAACACTGAAGCTTTCTTT CASTQWVMNTEAFF
- TRBJ2-5 TRBV7-6 - TGTGCCAGCAGCTTAGACAGAACCCAAGAGACCCAGTACTTC CASSLDRTQETQYF
- TRBJ2-2 TRBV14 - TGTGCCAGCAGCCAAGAGGGCCTCATAGGCAGCCCGAACACCGGGGAGCTGTTTTTT CASSQEGLIGSPNTGELFF
- TRBJ1-1 TRBV5-6 - TGTGCCAGCAGCCCCCGGGGGTCTGAAGCTTTCTTT CASSPRGSEAFF
- TRBJ2-1 TRBV27 - TGTGCCAGCACTACAGCTAGCTCCTACAATGAGCAGTTCTTC CASTTASSYNEQFF
- TRBJ2-6 TRBV6-4 - TGTGCCAGCAGTGACAACTCTGGGGCCAACGTCCTGACTTTC CASSDNSGANVLTF
TRBD2 TRBJ2-1 TRBV2 - TGTGCCAGCAGTGCTGACCCTAGCGGGGGTACCCGAGAGCAGTTCTTC CASSADPSGGTREQFF
- TRBJ2-1 TRBV27 - TGTGCCAGCAGTTCCAGATCCTCCTACAATGAGCAGTTCTTC CASSSRSSYNEQFF